This T cell receptor beta chain derives from a study of shared clonotypes between healthy human individuals. Study observations and caveats: Sequencing depth was a factor that was expected to affect clonotype sharing among donors. Compared with memory subsets, naive subsets generally had larger estimated richness.

The CDR3 extends over 17 amino acids. CDR1 is SGHDT, CDR2 YYEEEE, per germline. V shed 4 bases, J shed 1 base, and the junction held 11 bases outside the gene matches. Genomic DNA belonging to each subset was distributed in equal measure over several immunoSEQ plates. This table comes from immunoSEQ multiplex PCR, and its TCRdb copy is limited to in-frame clones, with some not included. Here the sample spans approximately 940,000 clones, approximately 80% being singletons. About this clone: Its antigen is as yet unknown.

Sequenced: memory CD4+ T cells sorted from blood. Subset denoted: CD45RA-negative fraction. This TCR was sampled from a young man in good health. The genes are TRBV5-6 and TRBJ2-4; 7 bases are a match to TRBD2. DNA for the CDR3: TGTGCCAGCAGCCTATCCCTCGGGGGGTCCGCCAAAAACATTCAGTACTTC. The encoded protein is CASSLSLGGSAKNIQYF.